Included here is one T cell receptor (beta chain) sequence, with context. Its antigen is not known. These data come from a study of beta chain features in type 1 diabetes. Overall study findings and caveats: Within the patient group, naive, central memory and Treg TCRB repertoires appeared more similar to each other than within healthy donors. A moderate, significant TCRB CDR3 shortening appeared in type 1 diabetes across four CD4+ subsets.

The investigators reverse transcribed all of the isolated RNA, so they sequenced expressed TCRB transcripts. TCRdb's table, derived via immunoSEQ multiplex PCR, lists solely in-frame clones and lacks some. Altogether about 360,000 clones are present, around 13% being singletons, with the ten largest covering roughly 0.015%. The trim removed 4 bases at V and 2 bases at J, leaving 15 bases unmatched. Germline CDR1 and CDR2: SGDLS and YYNGEE. The CDR3 is 18 residues long. The sample taken for sequencing was naive CD4+ T cells from blood. The TCR was taken from a man between 18 and 35 years old in good health. The rearrangement joins TRBV9 to TRBJ2-3, with 8 bases fitting TRBD2. In nucleotides, the CDR3 is TGTGCCAGCAGCATGAAGATGGGGGCGGGGGGCGTCACAGATACGCAGTATTTT. It codes for CASSMKMGAGGVTDTQYF. Combining the CDR3 with reference TRBV9 and TRBJ2-3 gives the whole variable domain DSGVTQTPKHLITATGQRVTLRCSPRSGDLSVYWYQQSLDQGLQFLIQYYNGEERAKGNILERFSAQQFPDLHSELNLSSLELGDSALYFCASSMKMGAGGVTDTQYFGPGTRLTVL.